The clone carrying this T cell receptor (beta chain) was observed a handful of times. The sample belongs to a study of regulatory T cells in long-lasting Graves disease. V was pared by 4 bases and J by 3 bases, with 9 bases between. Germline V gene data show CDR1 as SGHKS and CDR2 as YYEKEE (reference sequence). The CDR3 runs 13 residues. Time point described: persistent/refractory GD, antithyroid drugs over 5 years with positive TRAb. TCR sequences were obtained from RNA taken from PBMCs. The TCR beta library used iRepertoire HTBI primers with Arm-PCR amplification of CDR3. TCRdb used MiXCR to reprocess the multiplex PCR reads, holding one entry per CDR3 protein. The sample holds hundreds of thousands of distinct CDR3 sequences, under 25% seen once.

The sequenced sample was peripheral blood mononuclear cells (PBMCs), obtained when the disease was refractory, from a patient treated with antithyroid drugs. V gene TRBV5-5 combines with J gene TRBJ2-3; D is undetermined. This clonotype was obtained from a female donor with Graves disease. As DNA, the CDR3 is TGTGCCAGCAGCATACTACCTACAGATACGCAGTATTTT. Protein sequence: CASSILPTDTQYF.